This T cell receptor beta chain was retrieved from a study of coeliac disease. Study context: The study queried TRBV7-2 bias without high-resolution HLA data.

The CDR3 is 15 amino acids. The data were produced by immunoSEQ multiplex PCR, yet TCRdb's version contains in-frame clones alone and is incomplete. The repertoire consists of roughly 7,300 clones, with around 60% occurring once and the leading ten covering approximately 3.1%. Turning to this clone: What it recognizes is unknown.

General study results and limits: Only 1 of 6 controls, but about 50% of the 18 coeliac samples, showed published gliadin-specific TRB sequences.

Sequenced sample: lamina propria lymphocytes from the gut. The chain has TRBV7-5 and TRBJ1-5; the D call of TRBD1 is as the table states it, not checked on the DNA. TRBV7-5 is recorded as a pseudogene. The TCR originated in a woman aged 60-75 years with active celiac disease. CDR3 amino acids: CARSFMDRFTQPQHF. Written as DNA, the CDR3 is TGTGCCAGAAGCTTCATGGACAGATTTACCCAGCCCCAGCATTTT.